A single sample gave rise to the 11 T cell receptor beta chains below, sequenced in a study of cytomegalovirus exposure and HLA in healthy donors. The data were produced by immunoSEQ multiplex PCR, yet TCRdb's version contains in-frame clones alone and is incomplete. The sample carries approximately 160,000 clones, around nine tenths recorded once. Material for sequencing was PBMCs. These receptors all come from a young woman in good health and CMV-seropositive.

The chain carries TRBV5-8 and TRBJ2-7; 11 positions match TRBD2. The junction had 0 bases not matched to a gene; V was cut back by 2 bases and J by 2 bases. The CDR3 has 14 amino acids. Germline V gene data show CDR1 as SGHTS and CDR2 as YDEGEE. The CDR3 reads CASSFSGRAYEQYF. The CDR3 DNA sequence: TGTGCCAGCAGCTTTAGCGGGAGGGCCTACGAGCAGTACTTC.

V usage is TRBV11-2 and J usage is TRBJ2-2, with 9 nucleotides matching TRBD1. CDR3 length: 15 residues. J lost 7 bases, V lost 4 bases, and 7 bases had no gene match. Germline loops: CDR1 SGHAT, CDR2 FQNNGV. This chain's CDR3 is CASSSSGQGNGELFF. The DNA of the CDR3 is TGTGCCAGCAGCTCGTCGGGACAGGGTAACGGGGAGCTGTTTTTT.

The chain combines TRBV7-9 with TRBJ2-2; D gene unclear. From germline, CDR1 is SEHNR and CDR2 FQNEAQ (reference sequence). V was trimmed by 4 bases and J by 2 bases, leaving 14 bases between them. The CDR3 spans 16 residues. The CDR3 is CASSSYPRHNTGELFF. The CDR3 DNA reads TGTGCCAGCAGCTCCTACCCTCGACATAACACCGGGGAGCTGTTTTTT.

V usage is TRBV5-1 and J usage is TRBJ2-7; TRBD2 matches at 10 bases. V trimming: 3 bases; J trimming: 7 bases; junction bases outside the gene matches: 13. CDR3 length: 16 amino acids. Germline values: CDR1 SGHRS, CDR2 YFSETQ. CDR3: CASSSGGLAIPKEQYF. The CDR3 bases are TGCGCCAGCAGCTCAGGGGGACTAGCGATTCCTAAGGAGCAGTACTTC.

This sequence joins TRBV30 and TRBJ2-3; tentatively, D is TRBD2 (5 bases). Deletions cut 0 bases from V and 1 base from J, with 14 bases between. The CDR3 totals 16 residues. Germline CDR1 is GTSNPN and CDR2 is SVGIG (reference sequence). CDR3 amino acids: CAWSVLGGPRTDTQYF. The CDR3 DNA is TGTGCCTGGAGTGTACTAGGCGGGCCCCGCACAGATACGCAGTATTTT.

The chain employs TRBV4-3 and TRBJ1-4; 8 bases map to TRBD1. Germline trimming cut 0 bases from V and 4 bases from J; bases unmatched to any gene: 7. The CDR3 covers 17 residues. The germline CDR1 and CDR2 sequences are LGHNA and YSLEER. This CDR3 is CASSQDTGGLGNEKLFF. In nucleotides, the CDR3 is TGCGCCAGCAGCCAAGATACAGGGGGACTTGGTAATGAAAAACTGTTTTTT.

V usage is TRBV4-3 and J usage is TRBJ2-1; TRBD2 matches 10 bases. J lost 7 bases, V lost 0 bases, and 6 bases had no gene match. CDR3 size: 16 residues. From germline, CDR1 is LGHNA and CDR2 YSLEER. The CDR3 DNA is TGCGCCAGCAGCCAAGACGTAGCGGGAGGTGGGAATGAGCAGTTCTTC. The encoded protein is CASSQDVAGGGNEQFF.

V and J are TRBV5-1 and TRBJ2-2, with D perhaps matching TRBD1 (6 bases). V gave up 4 bases and J gave up 1 base, with 14 bases separating them. This CDR3 has 16 residues. Per germline, CDR1 SGHRS and CDR2 YFSETQ. The DNA for the CDR3 is TGCGCCAGCAGCCCGCAGGGGTGGGGGAACACCGGGGAGCTGTTTTTT. Translated, it gives CASSPQGWGNTGELFF.

This sequence joins TRBV19 and TRBJ1-5; D remains ambiguous. Germline V lookup: CDR1 LNHDA, CDR2 SQIVND (reference sequence). The germline V and J ends were trimmed by 3 bases and 12 bases, with 9 bases remaining between them. This CDR3 is built from 11 residues. This chain's CDR3 is CASSIHRDQHF. The CDR3 nucleotides are TGTGCCAGTAGTATCCACAGAGACCAGCATTTT. Full variable domain (missing parts from reference TRBV19 and TRBJ1-5): DGGITQSPKYLFRKEGQNVTLSCEQNLNHDAMYWYRQDPGQGLRLIYYSQIVNDFQKGDIAEGYSVSREKKESFPLTVTSAQKNPTAFYLCASSIHRDQHFGDGTRLSIL.

This rearrangement joins TRBV6-5 to TRBJ2-2, with D possibly being TRBD1 (6 bases). This CDR3 has 15 amino acids. V dropped 2 bases and J dropped 4 bases, with 11 bases sitting between them. CDR1 is MNHEY, CDR2 SVGAGI, per germline. In DNA form, the CDR3 reads TGTGCCAGCAGTTACCTGACAGGACTCACCGGGGAGCTGTTTTTT. Translating it yields CASSYLTGLTGELFF.

This chain joins TRBV5-6 and TRBJ2-1; 12 bases agree with TRBD2. Germline CDR1 is SGHDT and CDR2 is YYEEEE. V was pared by 1 base and J by 9 bases, with 5 bases of the junction left unmatched. There are 15 residues in the CDR3. CDR3 nucleotide sequence: TGTGCCAGCAGCTTGCCTAGCGGGAGGGCAAGTGAGCAGTTCTTC. Protein product: CASSLPSGRASEQFF.